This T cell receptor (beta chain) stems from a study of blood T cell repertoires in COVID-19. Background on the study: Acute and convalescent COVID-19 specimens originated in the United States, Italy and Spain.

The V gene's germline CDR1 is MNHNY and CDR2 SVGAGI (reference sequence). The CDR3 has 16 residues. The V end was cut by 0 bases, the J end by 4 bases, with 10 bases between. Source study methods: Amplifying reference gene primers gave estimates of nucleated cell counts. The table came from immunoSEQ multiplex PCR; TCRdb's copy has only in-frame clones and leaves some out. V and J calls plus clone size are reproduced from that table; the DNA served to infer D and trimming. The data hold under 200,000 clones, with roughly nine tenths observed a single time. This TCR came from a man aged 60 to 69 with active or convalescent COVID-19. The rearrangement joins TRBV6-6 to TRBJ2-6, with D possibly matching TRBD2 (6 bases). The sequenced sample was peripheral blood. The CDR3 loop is CASSYSREAGANVLTF. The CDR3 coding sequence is TGTGCCAGCAGTTACTCGCGGGAAGCAGGGGCCAACGTCCTGACTTTC.